This TCR beta chain was captured in a study of T cells in localized non-small cell lung cancer. The study, taken as a whole, reports: Overall survival was longer when the density of T cells in the blood was higher. The tumor had only one region sequenced, so heterogeneity remains possible. The study detected a median roughly 61 of the top 100 tumor clones in adjacent lung.

Points on this clone: The antigen is unknown.

Sequenced by immunoSEQ multiplex PCR; TCRdb stores in-frame clones only, minus some. Of under 40,000 clones in the sample, approximately 86% were seen once. CDR3 length: 14 amino acids. V was pared by 1 base and J by 8 bases, with 14 bases between. CDR1 and CDR2 (germline): LGHNA, YSLEER. This sequence originates from a man between 40 and 70 years old with stage III lung adenocarcinoma. The rearrangement links TRBV4-3 to TRBJ1-1; the D is unclear. The material sequenced was peripheral blood mononuclear cells, taken before any cancer treatment. CDR3 sequence reads: CASSQGIMGAEAFF. The CDR3 nucleotides are TGCGCCAGCAGCCAAGGTATCATGGGCGCCGAAGCTTTCTTT.